This T cell receptor beta chain was obtained from a study of beta chain features in type 1 diabetes. Study-wide points: In every one of the four CD4+ subsets, TCRB CDR3s were moderately but significantly shorter in Type 1 diabetes patients.

About this clone itself: Its antigen is not known.

The study reverse transcribed the entire isolated RNA, so it sequenced expressed TCRB transcripts. The method was immunoSEQ multiplex PCR; TCRdb's version includes in-frame clones alone and lacks a portion of them. The data contain 200,000 to 250,000 clones, 11% of them seen just once; the ten biggest clones take up 1% to 1.5%. Per the germline V gene, CDR1 is GTSNPN and CDR2 is SVGIG (reference sequence). The CDR3 has 14 amino acids. Trimming took 0 bases from V and 3 from J, leaving 12 bases between them. Each of the CD4+ naive, central memory, regulatory and stem cell-like memory populations was sorted via CD45RO/CCR7/CD25/CD127/CD95/CD27.

The TCR was taken from a man aged 18-30 years in good health. The J gene is TRBJ2-7, the V gene TRBV30; possibly TRBD1 for D (6 bases). The sequencing sample was made of central memory CD4+ T cells from blood. CDR3 in amino acids: CAWSVGQRVYEQYF. The CDR3 region has the DNA TGTGCCTGGAGTGTAGGACAGAGAGTCTACGAGCAGTACTTC.